These T cell receptor beta chains were read from a single sample in a study of control samples from healthy donors and cancer patients. The assay was immunoSEQ multiplex PCR, and TCRdb's table has in-frame clones only and misses some. The sample has roughly 100,000 clones, about 90% seen once. Sequencing was done on a sample of blood. These receptors were collected from a woman under 30 in good health. Each CDR3 is given with its conserved first and last residue. A D gene is named only where the DNA matches it firmly. Rows may omit the clone size; those that give it use once, few, many or a size class.

d_call	v_call	j_call	clone_size	cdr3_aa	cdr3_nt
TRBD2	TRBV6-4	TRBJ2-2	-	CASGLEANTGELFF	TGTGCCAGCGGACTAGAAGCGAACACCGGGGAGCTGTTTTTT
-	TRBV7-9	TRBJ1-1	-	CASSFRDMSSEYTEAFF	TGTGCCAGCAGCTTTAGAGACATGTCTTCCGAGTACACTGAAGCTTTCTTT
TRBD1	TRBV19	TRBJ1-6	-	CASSSTGGSSPLHF	TGTGCCAGTAGTAGTACAGGGGGCAGTTCACCCCTCCACTTT
-	TRBV28	TRBJ1-3	-	CASSFRGGGRSGNTIYF	TGTGCCAGCAGTTTTAGAGGGGGGGGACGCTCTGGAAACACCATATATTTT
TRBD1	TRBV6-4	TRBJ1-1	-	CASRQGMNTEAFF	TGTGCCAGCAGACAGGGGATGAACACTGAAGCTTTCTTT
-	TRBV28	TRBJ1-2	-	CASSLGQVSGYTF	TGTGCCAGCAGTTTGGGTCAGGTCAGCGGCTACACCTTC
-	TRBV6-1	TRBJ2-7	-	CASSEARTVDSYEQYF	TGTGCCAGCAGTGAGGCCCGGACAGTGGACTCCTACGAGCAGTACTTC
TRBD1	TRBV25-1	TRBJ2-7	-	CASSDRQGMHYEQYF	TGTGCCAGCAGTGACAGACAGGGGATGCACTACGAGCAGTACTTC
TRBD2	TRBV2	TRBJ2-3	-	CASKERGGTDTQYF	TGTGCCAGCAAAGAACGGGGGGGCACAGATACGCAGTATTTT
-	TRBV5-4	TRBJ1-6	-	CASSPGRGSGSPLHF	TGTGCCAGCAGCCCCGGGAGGGGGTCAGGGTCACCCCTCCACTTT
TRBD2	TRBV10-3	TRBJ2-1	-	CAISAGLASNEQFF	TGTGCCATCAGTGCGGGACTAGCTTCAAATGAGCAGTTCTTC
-	TRBV1	TRBJ2-5	-	CTSSPVSGFQETQYF	TGCACCAGCAGCCCCGTTTCGGGGTTCCAAGAGACCCAGTACTTC
-	TRBV30	TRBJ2-2	-	CAWNTGGGTGELFF	TGTGCCTGGAATACAGGAGGGGGAACCGGGGAGCTGTTTTTT
-	TRBV7-9	TRBJ1-2	-	CASSHREGGYTF	TGTGCCAGCAGCCACAGGGAGGGTGGCTACACCTTC
TRBD2	TRBV7-2	TRBJ2-7	-	CASSLVLREWTYEQYF	TGTGCCAGCAGCTTAGTATTGCGGGAGTGGACCTACGAGCAGTACTTC
TRBD1	TRBV7-2	TRBJ1-4	-	CASSLVGQQTWEKLFF	TGTGCCAGCAGCTTAGTGGGACAGCAGACTTGGGAAAAACTGTTTTTT
-	TRBV28	TRBJ1-4	-	CASSSPGINEKLFF	TGTGCCAGCAGTTCCCCGGGGATCAATGAAAAACTGTTTTTT
TRBD2	TRBV3-1/TRBV3-2	TRBJ2-1	-	CASTETSASGKITYNEQFF	TGTGCCAGCACCGAGACGTCGGCTAGCGGGAAAATAACCTACAATGAGCAGTTCTTC
-	TRBV7-2	TRBJ2-5	-	CASRGGGSQETQYF	TGTGCCAGCAGGGGTGGAGGGTCCCAAGAGACCCAGTACTTC
TRBD1	TRBV4-1	TRBJ2-3	-	CASSRVEGASDTQYF	TGCGCCAGCAGCCGGGTCGAGGGGGCCTCAGATACGCAGTATTTT
TRBD1	TRBV7-2	TRBJ1-5	-	CASSPRRTGGQPQHF	TGTGCCAGCAGCCCTAGGCGGACAGGGGGTCAGCCCCAGCATTTT
TRBD1	TRBV30	TRBJ1-1	-	CAWSAPSNSGGTEAFF	TGTGCCTGGAGTGCCCCGTCCAACTCAGGGGGCACTGAAGCTTTCTTT
TRBD2	TRBV10-3	TRBJ2-3	-	CAISHTGTSGSDTQYF	TGTGCCATCAGCCACACCGGGACTAGCGGTTCAGATACGCAGTATTTT
TRBD1	TRBV7-8	TRBJ1-1	-	CASSGRQGATEAFF	TGTGCCAGCAGCGGGCGACAGGGTGCCACTGAAGCTTTCTTT
-	TRBV5-4	TRBJ1-4	-	CASSLQGVGEKLFF	TGTGCCAGCAGCTTACAGGGTGTGGGGGAAAAACTGTTTTTT
-	TRBV7-3	TRBJ2-7	-	CASSSGGSSYEQYF	TGTGCCAGCAGCTCCGGGGGTAGCTCCTACGAGCAGTACTTC
-	TRBV4-2	TRBJ1-1	-	CASSQEIGGREEAFF	TGTGCCAGCAGCCAAGAAATTGGAGGCAGGGAAGAAGCTTTCTTT
-	TRBV29-1	TRBJ2-3	once	CSVGGLGHEIPDTQYF	TGCAGCGTTGGGGGACTGGGACATGAAATACCAGATACGCAGTATTTT
TRBD1	TRBV30	TRBJ1-6	once	CAWPGGLSNSPLHF	TGTGCCTGGCCAGGGGGGCTCTCCAATTCACCCCTCCACTTT
-	TRBV28	TRBJ1-6	-	CASSSPTLGSSPLHF	TGTGCCAGCAGTTCCCCGACCTTAGGAAGTTCACCCCTCCACTTT
-	TRBV10-3	TRBJ2-1	once	CAISEFGGGVNEQFF	TGTGCCATCAGTGAGTTTGGAGGGGGGGTCAATGAGCAGTTCTTC
-	TRBV24-1	TRBJ2-1	once	CATTGVGGDEQFF	TGTGCCACCACGGGAGTAGGGGGGGATGAGCAGTTCTTC
-	TRBV3-1/TRBV3-2	TRBJ1-2	-	CASSPRTEPNYGYTF	TGTGCCAGCAGCCCAAGGACAGAGCCTAACTATGGCTACACCTTC
-	TRBV9	TRBJ1-4	-	CASSVGRINEKLFF	TGTGCCAGCAGCGTAGGACGGATTAATGAAAAACTGTTTTTT
-	TRBV7-9	TRBJ2-7	-	CASSLSPRGSSYEQYF	TGTGCCAGCAGCTTATCCCCCAGGGGTAGCTCCTACGAGCAGTACTTC
TRBD2	TRBV6-2/TRBV6-3	TRBJ2-3	-	CASSGGRATDTQYF	TGTGCCAGCAGTGGCGGGAGGGCCACAGATACGCAGTATTTT
-	TRBV4-1	TRBJ1-5	-	CASSHWAGNQPQHF	TGCGCCAGCAGCCACTGGGCCGGCAATCAGCCCCAGCATTTT
-	TRBV5-1	TRBJ1-1	-	CASSLVALNRAEAFF	TGCGCCAGCAGCTTGGTTGCGCTGAATCGGGCTGAAGCTTTCTTT
-	TRBV9	TRBJ2-2	-	CASSVVPGTGELFF	TGTGCCAGCAGCGTAGTCCCAGGAACCGGGGAGCTGTTTTTT
TRBD1	TRBV2	TRBJ2-6	-	CASIGTGDLSGANVLTF	TGTGCCAGCATTGGTACAGGGGATCTCTCTGGGGCCAACGTCCTGACTTTC
-	TRBV27	TRBJ2-7	-	CASSHKVKQYF	TGTGCCAGCAGCCACAAGGTTAAGCAGTACTTC
TRBD2	TRBV5-4	TRBJ2-7	-	CASSLGGRSGTLSYEQYF	TGTGCCAGCAGCTTGGGGGGGAGGAGCGGGACCCTCTCCTACGAGCAGTACTTC
-	TRBV7-2	TRBJ2-3	few	CASSLDYFTDTQYF	TGTGCCAGCAGCTTAGACTATTTCACAGATACGCAGTATTTT
-	TRBV19	TRBJ1-2	-	CASSIVGRYYGYTF	TGTGCCAGTAGTATAGTCGGCCGTTACTATGGCTACACCTTC
-	TRBV5-1	TRBJ2-5	-	CASSLWRGEETQYF	TGCGCCAGCAGCTTGTGGAGGGGTGAAGAGACCCAGTACTTC
TRBD2	TRBV7-6	TRBJ2-5	-	CASSLGIASGSVETQYF	TGTGCCAGCAGCTTAGGAATTGCTAGCGGGAGCGTTGAGACCCAGTACTTC
-	TRBV18	TRBJ2-5	-	CASSPYQETQYF	TGTGCCAGCTCACCGTACCAAGAGACCCAGTACTTC
-	TRBV7-7	TRBJ1-1	-	CASSLVGYMVYAQGGEAFF	TGTGCTAGCAGCTTAGTAGGCTACATGGTTTATGCACAGGGTGGTGAAGCTTTCTTT
-	TRBV4-3	TRBJ2-7	-	CASSQQIADFYEQYF	TGCGCCAGCAGCCAACAAATAGCGGACTTCTACGAGCAGTACTTC
-	TRBV7-8	TRBJ2-2	-	CASSHRGGQGAGELFF	TGTGCCAGCAGCCATAGGGGGGGCCAGGGGGCCGGGGAGCTGTTTTTT
-	TRBV30	TRBJ2-3	-	CAWSVLLGNTQYF	TGTGCCTGGAGTGTACTGCTAGGGAATACGCAGTATTTT
-	TRBV12-3/TRBV12-4	TRBJ2-7	-	CAVRTLPYEQYF	TGTGCGGTTCGGACCCTCCCTTACGAGCAGTACTTC
TRBD2	TRBV27	TRBJ2-1	-	CASSLATSGNLRYEQFF	TGTGCCAGCAGTTTGGCGACTAGCGGGAACCTACGTTATGAGCAGTTCTTC
-	TRBV27	TRBJ2-1	-	CASSLQAAQDEQFF	TGTGCCAGCAGTCTCCAGGCGGCCCAGGATGAGCAGTTCTTC
TRBD1	TRBV11-2	TRBJ1-3	-	CASSSTRQGARNTIYF	TGTGCCAGCAGCTCCACTCGACAGGGGGCTAGGAACACCATATATTTT
-	TRBV19	TRBJ2-3	once	CASSIDGSTDTQYF	TGTGCCAGTAGTATAGATGGGAGCACAGATACGCAGTATTTT
-	TRBV7-9	TRBJ2-7	-	CATRDRSYEQYF	TGTGCCACCCGGGACCGCTCCTACGAGCAGTACTTC